What follows are 7 T cell receptor beta chains derived from one specimen sequenced in a study of CD8 T cells in Susac syndrome. With random hexamers, roughly 0.5 to 1 ug RNA was reverse transcribed. One entry per CDR3 protein results from TCRdb running MiXCR on the immunoSEQ multiplex PCR reads. The table shows about 80,000 distinct CDR3 sequences, with 85% to 95% occurring only once. The specimen sequenced was CD8+ T cells from PBMCs. The source of these receptors is a human donor in good health.

The rearrangement links TRBV7-9 to TRBJ2-1, with no clear D. The CDR3 sequence is 12 residues long. V lost 3 bases and J 10 bases, leaving 10 bases between the germline ends. CDR1 is SEHNR and CDR2 is FQNEAQ in the germline V gene (reference sequence). CDR3 protein: CASSFGTVEQFF. The CDR3 DNA follows: TGTGCCAGCAGCTTTGGTACAGTGGAGCAGTTCTTC.

This chain uses TRBV20-1 with TRBJ2-1; TRBD2 aligns across 10 bases. The J segment lost 9 bases and the V segment lost 0 bases, leaving 11 bases of the junction unmatched. CDR1 is DFQATT, CDR2 SNEGSKA, per germline (reference sequence). The CDR3 runs to 16 residues. CDR3 in amino acids: CSARDLEAGGPVEQFF. CDR3 in DNA: TGCAGTGCTAGAGATCTTGAAGCGGGAGGGCCAGTTGAGCAGTTCTTC.

The CDR3 DNA sequence: TGTGCCAGCAGCCAAGCAGGACAGGGGACCCACAATGAGCAGTTCTTC. Translation: CASSQAGQGTHNEQFF. The J gene is TRBJ2-1, the V gene TRBV3-1; 9 nucleotides align to TRBD1. CDR1 is LGHDT, CDR2 YNNKEL, per germline (reference sequence). This CDR3 comprises 16 residues. V lost 1 base, J lost 5 bases, and 6 bases stayed unmatched.

V is TRBV6-4 and J is TRBJ2-1; TRBD2 aligns across 8 bases. The junction had 6 bases not matched to a gene; V was cut back by 5 bases and J by 3 bases. The length of the CDR3 is 15 residues. Germline CDR1 reads MRHNA; CDR2 reads SNTAGT. CDR3 region: CASSTGLAVYNEQFF. CDR3 sequence (DNA): TGTGCCAGCAGTACTGGACTAGCAGTCTACAATGAGCAGTTCTTC.

The V call is TRBV9, the J call TRBJ2-1; 10 bases match TRBD2. Germline V CDR1 and CDR2: SGDLS, YYNGEE. The CDR3 is 14 residues long. J gave up 8 bases and V 6 bases, and 8 bases lay outside the gene matches. The CDR3 loop is CASTLAGESDEQFF. DNA for the CDR3: TGTGCCAGCACCCTAGCGGGAGAGAGCGATGAGCAGTTCTTC.

The chain is built from TRBV2 and TRBJ2-7; TRBD1 aligns across 8 bases. Germline values: CDR1 SNHLY, CDR2 FYNNEI. With 8 bases clipped from V and 5 bases from J, the junction kept 2 bases outside the gene matches. This CDR3 spans 11 amino acids. The CDR3 sequence is CASLRGHEQYF. The CDR3 bases are TGTGCCAGCCTCAGGGGGCACGAGCAGTACTTC.

This chain connects TRBV15 to TRBJ2-1, with D unresolved. This CDR3 is 14 amino acids long. V lost 5 bases to trimming and J lost 2 bases, with 10 bases between them. Germline CDR1 LNHNV, CDR2 YYDKDF (reference sequence). CDR3 bases: TGTGCCACCAGCGACCGACTCGCCTACAATGAGCAGTTCTTC. Its translation: CATSDRLAYNEQFF.